The 15 T cell receptor beta chains presented below share a single source sample, sequenced in a study of blood T cell repertoires in COVID-19. This table comes from immunoSEQ multiplex PCR, and its TCRdb copy is limited to in-frame clones, with some not included. The sample has 250,000 to 300,000 clones; 86% are singletons. The specimen sequenced was peripheral blood. The receptors originated from a woman aged 70 to 79 with COVID-19, enrolled during active disease.

V and J are TRBV20-1 and TRBJ1-4; TRBD1 aligns across 8 bases. Germline V gene sequence: CDR1 DFQATT, CDR2 SNEGSKA (reference sequence). This CDR3 has 16 amino acids. V trimming: 3 bases; J trimming: 5 bases; junction bases outside the gene matches: 11. The CDR3 loop reads CSASVHRGEMNEKLFF. For the CDR3, the DNA is TGCAGTGCTAGTGTACACAGGGGGGAAATGAATGAAAAACTGTTTTTT.

J is TRBJ1-1 and V is TRBV2; D gene uncertain. Germline V gene sequence: CDR1 SNHLY, CDR2 FYNNEI. V was pared by 5 bases and J by 6 bases, with 13 bases between. CDR3 length: 13 residues. The CDR3 loop reads CASSKTGFAEAFF. The DNA for the CDR3 is TGTGCCAGCAGTAAGACCGGGTTTGCTGAAGCTTTCTTT.

The chain joins TRBV7-2 to TRBJ2-3; the match to TRBD2 covers 9 bases. Per the germline V gene, CDR1 is SGHTA and CDR2 is FQGNSA. Losses at the gene ends were 3 bases for V and 5 bases for J; bases not matched to a gene: 3. The CDR3 is 14 amino acids. CDR3 loop: CASSFVTSGDTQYF. In DNA form, the CDR3 reads TGTGCCAGCAGCTTCGTGACTAGCGGAGATACGCAGTATTTT.

The chain joins TRBV7-2 to TRBJ2-5; D is perhaps TRBD2 (7 bases). Germline values: CDR1 SGHTA, CDR2 FQGNSA. CDR3 length: 16 amino acids. Trimming removed 4 bases from V and 5 bases from J, with 20 bases in between. The CDR3 here is CASSSRLGGPIETQYF. DNA of the CDR3: TGTGCCAGCAGCTCGCGACTGGGGGGGCCGATTGAGACCCAGTACTTC.

This clone has only a few counts. The J gene is TRBJ2-5, the V gene TRBV7-9; 8 bases fit TRBD1. V lost 2 bases, J lost 1 base, and 3 bases stayed unmatched. This CDR3 is 15 amino acids long. CDR1 is SEHNR, CDR2 FQNEAQ, per germline (reference sequence). Written as DNA, the CDR3 is TGTGCCAGCAGCTTAACAGGGGGGTCCCAAGAGACCCAGTACTTC. Translated, it gives CASSLTGGSQETQYF.

The chain joins TRBV5-1 to TRBJ1-4, with 8 bases identical to TRBD1. The length of the CDR3 is 14 residues. CDR1 is SGHRS and CDR2 is YFSETQ in the germline V gene. V trimming: 3 bases; J trimming: 7 bases; junction bases outside the gene matches: 5. CDR3 amino acids: CASSSQGALEKLFF. The DNA for the CDR3 is TGCGCCAGCAGCTCTCAGGGGGCGCTTGAAAAACTGTTTTTT.

The chain recombines TRBV20-1 with TRBJ1-2; D not resolved. Trimming took off 3 bases at V and 10 bases at J, with 12 bases between the two ends. CDR1 is DFQATT, CDR2 SNEGSKA, per germline (reference sequence). The CDR3 is 11 residues long. Here the CDR3 reads CSASRGKDYTF. The CDR3 nucleotides are TGCAGTGCTAGCCGGGGTAAAGACTACACCTTC.

This clone appeared a few times. The chain carries TRBV6-6 and TRBJ2-1, with TRBD2 as a possible D gene (5 bases). With 5 bases removed from V and 10 bases from J, the gap between germline ends came to 21 bases. The germline V gene has CDR1 MNHNY and CDR2 SVGAGI (reference sequence). The CDR3 sequence is 15 residues long. The CDR3: CASSRSSGFLREQFF. The CDR3, as DNA: TGTGCCAGCAGTCGATCCTCGGGGTTCCTCAGGGAGCAGTTCTTC.

J is TRBJ1-1 and V is TRBV24-1; D gene ambiguous. The CDR3 runs to 13 residues. Trimming pared 9 bases from V and 1 base from J, leaving 11 bases between. The germline V gene has CDR1 KGHDR and CDR2 SFDVKD. The CDR3 sequence: CATSRTENTEAFF. CDR3 DNA: TGTGCCACCTCCCGCACAGAGAACACTGAAGCTTTCTTT.

This sequence joins TRBV4-2 and TRBJ2-5, with a tentative D call TRBD2 (6 bases). V gave up 0 bases and J gave up 1 base, with 15 bases separating them. The CDR3 totals 17 residues. Germline assignment: CDR1 LGHNA and CDR2 YNFKEQ. The CDR3 here is CASSQDGASAFQETQYF. CDR3 DNA: TGTGCCAGCAGCCAAGACGGGGCTAGCGCTTTCCAAGAGACCCAGTACTTC.

A single count supports this clone. The chain is built from TRBV28 and TRBJ1-5; the D is unclear. The CDR3 is made up of 17 amino acids. V gave up 8 bases and J gave up 0 bases, with 20 bases separating them. Germline CDR1 and CDR2: MDHEN and SYDVKM. The CDR3 coding sequence is TGTGCCAGCCTCCCCTGGAATCAACTATCTAGCAATCAGCCCCAGCATTTT. It encodes CASLPWNQLSSNQPQHF.

This clone was detected only a few times. V usage is TRBV12-5 and J usage is TRBJ1-5; D call uncertain. V gave up 6 bases and J gave up 7 bases, with 10 bases separating them. This CDR3 has 12 residues. CDR1 is LGHNT and CDR2 is FRNRAP in the germline V gene. Written as DNA, the CDR3 is TGTGCTAGTGGAGAGGGATGGCAGCCCCAGCATTTT. Protein: CASGEGWQPQHF.

The CDR3 region is CASSRDTGQLEAFF. As DNA, the CDR3 is TGTGCCAGCTCACGGGACACGGGACAGCTTGAAGCTTTCTTT. The chain carries TRBV18 and TRBJ1-1; 7 nucleotides agree with TRBD1. The CDR3 spans 14 residues. The germline V gene encodes CDR1 KGHSH and CDR2 LQKENI. Trimming took 4 bases from V and 7 from J; bases not matched to a gene: 9.

The chain links TRBV10-3 to TRBJ1-4; D remains unclear. Between the trimmed V and J ends, which lost 6 bases and 2 bases, there was a span of 4 bases. The CDR3 consists of 12 residues. The germline gives CDR1 ENHRY, CDR2 SYGVKD. This chain's CDR3 is CAIRSTNEKLFF. For the CDR3, the DNA is TGTGCCATCAGGAGTACTAATGAAAAACTGTTTTTT.

The genes are TRBV7-9 and TRBJ1-2; D might be TRBD1 (6 bases). Trimming took 3 bases from V and 5 from J, leaving 10 bases between them. Germline CDR1 is SEHNR and CDR2 is FQNEAQ (reference sequence). This CDR3 region has 13 residues. CDR3 protein: CASSLDSFYGYTF. Written as DNA, the CDR3 is TGTGCCAGCAGCTTGGACAGCTTTTATGGCTACACCTTC.